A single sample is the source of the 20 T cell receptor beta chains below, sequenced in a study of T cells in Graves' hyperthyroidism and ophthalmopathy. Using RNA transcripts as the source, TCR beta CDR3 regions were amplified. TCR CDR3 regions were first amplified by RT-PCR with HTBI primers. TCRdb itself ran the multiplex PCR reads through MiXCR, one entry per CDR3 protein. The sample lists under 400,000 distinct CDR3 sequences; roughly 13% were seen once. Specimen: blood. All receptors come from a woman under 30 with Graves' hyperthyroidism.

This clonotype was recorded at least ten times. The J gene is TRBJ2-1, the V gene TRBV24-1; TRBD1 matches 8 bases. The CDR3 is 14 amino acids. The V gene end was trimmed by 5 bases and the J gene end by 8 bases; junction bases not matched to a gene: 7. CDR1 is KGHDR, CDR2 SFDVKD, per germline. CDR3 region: CATSAGGPRYEQFF. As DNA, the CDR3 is TGTGCCACCAGTGCAGGGGGCCCCAGGTATGAGCAGTTCTTC.

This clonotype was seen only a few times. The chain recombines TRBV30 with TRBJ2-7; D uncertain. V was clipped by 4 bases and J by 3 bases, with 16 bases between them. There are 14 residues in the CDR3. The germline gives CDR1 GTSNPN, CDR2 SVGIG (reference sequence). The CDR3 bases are TGTGCCTGGAATGTCAGGTCAGGAGACTACGAGCAGTACTTC. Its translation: CAWNVRSGDYEQYF. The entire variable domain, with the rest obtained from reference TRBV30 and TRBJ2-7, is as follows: SQTIHQWPATLVQPVGSPLSLECTVEGTSNPNLYWYRQAAGRGLQLLFYSVGIGQISSEVPQNLSASRPQDRQFILSSKKLLLSDSGFYLCAWNVRSGDYEQYFGPGTRLTVT.

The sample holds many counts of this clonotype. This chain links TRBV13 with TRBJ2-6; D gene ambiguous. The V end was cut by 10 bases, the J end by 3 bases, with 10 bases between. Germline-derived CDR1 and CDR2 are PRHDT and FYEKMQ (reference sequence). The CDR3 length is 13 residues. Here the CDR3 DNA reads TGTGCCACCGGTATGGGTGGGGCCAACGTCCTGACTTTC. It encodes CATGMGGANVLTF.

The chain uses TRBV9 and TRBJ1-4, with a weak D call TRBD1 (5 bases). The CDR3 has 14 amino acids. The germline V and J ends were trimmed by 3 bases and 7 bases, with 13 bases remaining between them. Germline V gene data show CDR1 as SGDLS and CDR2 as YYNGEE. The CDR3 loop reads CASSAPGTGEKLFF. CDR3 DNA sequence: TGTGCCAGCAGCGCCCCCGGGACGGGTGAAAAACTGTTTTTT.

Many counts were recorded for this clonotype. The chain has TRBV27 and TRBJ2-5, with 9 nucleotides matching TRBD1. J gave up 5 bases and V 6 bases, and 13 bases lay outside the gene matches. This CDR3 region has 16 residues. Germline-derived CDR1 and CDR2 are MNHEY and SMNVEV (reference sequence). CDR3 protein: CASSSAAGTGRETQYF. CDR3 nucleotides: TGTGCCAGCAGCTCCGCCGCCGGGACAGGGCGGGAGACCCAGTACTTC.

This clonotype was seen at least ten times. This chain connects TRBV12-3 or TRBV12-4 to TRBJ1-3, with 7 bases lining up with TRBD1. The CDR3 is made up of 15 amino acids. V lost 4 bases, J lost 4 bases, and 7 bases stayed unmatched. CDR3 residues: CASSYRGSGGNTIYF. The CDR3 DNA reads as TGTGCCAGCAGTTACAGGGGTTCGGGAGGAAACACCATATATTTT.

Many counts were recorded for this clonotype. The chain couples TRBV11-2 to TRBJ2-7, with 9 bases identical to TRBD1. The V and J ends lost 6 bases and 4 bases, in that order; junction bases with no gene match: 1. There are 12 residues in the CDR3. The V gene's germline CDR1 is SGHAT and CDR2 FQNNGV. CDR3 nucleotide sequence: TGTGCCAGCAGTGACAGGGGGTACGAGCAGTACTTC. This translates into CASSDRGYEQYF.

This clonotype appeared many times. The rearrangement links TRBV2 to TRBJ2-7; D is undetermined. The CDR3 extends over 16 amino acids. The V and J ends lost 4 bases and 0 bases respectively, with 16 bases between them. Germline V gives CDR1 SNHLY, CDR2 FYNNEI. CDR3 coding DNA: TGTGCCAGCAGTGTTTTGGACCGAACATACTCCTACGAGCAGTACTTC. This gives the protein CASSVLDRTYSYEQYF.

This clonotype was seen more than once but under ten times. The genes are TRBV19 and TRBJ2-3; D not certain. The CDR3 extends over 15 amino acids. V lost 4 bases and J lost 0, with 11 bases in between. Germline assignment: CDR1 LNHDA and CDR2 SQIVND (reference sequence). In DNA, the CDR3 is TGTGCCAGTAGTAATCGCGGAGATAGCACAGATACGCAGTATTTT. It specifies CASSNRGDSTDTQYF.

CDR3 region: CASSWGTGSMNTEAFF. The DNA for the CDR3 is TGTGCCAGCAGTTGGGGGACAGGGTCCATGAACACTGAAGCTTTCTTT. The gene calls are TRBV6-5 and TRBJ1-1, with TRBD1 matching 9 bases. Germline V gene data show CDR1 as MNHEY and CDR2 as SVGAGI. V gave up 4 bases and J gave up 0 bases; unmatched junction bases: 6. The CDR3 runs to 16 residues.

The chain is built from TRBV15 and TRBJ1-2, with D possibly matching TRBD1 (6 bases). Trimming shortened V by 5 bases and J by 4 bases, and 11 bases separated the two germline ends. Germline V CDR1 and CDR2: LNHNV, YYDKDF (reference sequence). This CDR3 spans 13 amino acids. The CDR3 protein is CATSERGTYGYTF. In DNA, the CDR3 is TGTGCCACCAGCGAAAGGGGGACCTATGGCTACACCTTC.

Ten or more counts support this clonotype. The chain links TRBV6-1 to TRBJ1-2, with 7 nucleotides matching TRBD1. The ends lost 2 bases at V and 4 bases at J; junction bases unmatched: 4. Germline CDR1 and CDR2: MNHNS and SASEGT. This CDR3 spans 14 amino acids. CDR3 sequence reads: CASSESGQLYGYTF. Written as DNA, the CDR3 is TGTGCCAGCAGTGAATCGGGACAGCTCTATGGCTACACCTTC.

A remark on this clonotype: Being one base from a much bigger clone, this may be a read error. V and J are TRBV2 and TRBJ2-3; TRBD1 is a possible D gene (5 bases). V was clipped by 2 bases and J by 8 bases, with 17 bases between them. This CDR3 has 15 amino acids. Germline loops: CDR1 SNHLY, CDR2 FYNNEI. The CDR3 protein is CASSETSGAPGTQYF. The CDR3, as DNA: TGTGCCAGCAGTGAAACCTCTGGGGCCCCAGGTACGCAGTATTTT.

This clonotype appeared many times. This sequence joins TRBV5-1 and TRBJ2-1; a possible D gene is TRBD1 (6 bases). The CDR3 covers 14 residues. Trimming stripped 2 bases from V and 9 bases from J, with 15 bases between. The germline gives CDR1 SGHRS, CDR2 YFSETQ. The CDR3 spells CASSFPGARSEQFF. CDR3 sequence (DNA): TGCGCCAGCAGCTTCCCAGGGGCCAGGAGTGAGCAGTTCTTC.

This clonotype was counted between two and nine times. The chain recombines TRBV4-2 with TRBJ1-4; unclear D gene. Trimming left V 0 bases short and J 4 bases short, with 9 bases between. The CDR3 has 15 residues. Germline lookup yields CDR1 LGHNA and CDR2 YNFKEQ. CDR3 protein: CASSQEGGFNEKLFF. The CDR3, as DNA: TGTGCCAGCAGCCAAGAGGGAGGCTTTAATGAAAAACTGTTTTTT.

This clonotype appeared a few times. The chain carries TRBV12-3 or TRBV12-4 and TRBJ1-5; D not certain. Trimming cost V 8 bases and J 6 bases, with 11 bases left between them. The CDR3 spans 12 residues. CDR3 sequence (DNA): TGTGCCAGCTCAAGCCTAGGTCAGCCCCAGCATTTT. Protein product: CASSSLGQPQHF.

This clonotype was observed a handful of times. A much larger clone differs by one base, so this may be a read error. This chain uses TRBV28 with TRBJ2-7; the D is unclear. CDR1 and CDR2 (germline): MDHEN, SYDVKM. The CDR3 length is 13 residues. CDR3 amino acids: CASGLMNRDEQYF. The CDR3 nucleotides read TGTGCCAGCGGTTTAATGAACCGAGACGAGCAGTACTTC.

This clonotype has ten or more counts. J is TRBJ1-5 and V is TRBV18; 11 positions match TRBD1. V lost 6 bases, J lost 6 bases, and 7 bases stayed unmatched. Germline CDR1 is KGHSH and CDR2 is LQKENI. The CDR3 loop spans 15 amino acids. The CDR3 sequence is CASSGRTGGVQPQHF. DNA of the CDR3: TGTGCCAGCTCGGGCCGGACAGGGGGCGTTCAGCCCCAGCATTTT.

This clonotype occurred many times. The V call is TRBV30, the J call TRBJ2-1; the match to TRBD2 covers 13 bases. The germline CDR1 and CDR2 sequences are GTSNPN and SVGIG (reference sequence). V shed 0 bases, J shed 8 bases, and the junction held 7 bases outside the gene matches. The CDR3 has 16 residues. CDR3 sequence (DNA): TGTGCCTGGAGTGTTCTACTAGCGGGAGGGCCGGATGAGCAGTTCTTC. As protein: CAWSVLLAGGPDEQFF. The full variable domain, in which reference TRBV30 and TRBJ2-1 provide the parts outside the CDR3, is SQTIHQWPATLVQPVGSPLSLECTVEGTSNPNLYWYRQAAGRGLQLLFYSVGIGQISSEVPQNLSASRPQDRQFILSSKKLLLSDSGFYLCAWSVLLAGGPDEQFFGPGTRLTVL.

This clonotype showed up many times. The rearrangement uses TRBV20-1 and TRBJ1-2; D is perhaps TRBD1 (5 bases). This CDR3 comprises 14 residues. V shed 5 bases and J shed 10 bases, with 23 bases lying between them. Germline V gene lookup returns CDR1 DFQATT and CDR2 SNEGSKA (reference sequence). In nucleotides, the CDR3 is TGCAGTGCTCCACCCACCGGGGGGTGGATTTTCTACACCTTC. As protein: CSAPPTGGWIFYTF.